The entry below gives a single TCR beta chain sequence along with its context. Its cognate antigen is unknown. The junction departs from germline at one end; a sequencing error may be responsible. The sample is drawn from a study of identical twins. Findings of the study overall: There was more out-of-frame TCR alpha sharing in monozygotic twins than models estimated.

TCRdb redid the calling of the 5' RACE reads with MiXCR, one entry per CDR3 protein. The repertoire holds hundreds of thousands of distinct CDR3 sequences, with 20% to 25% as singletons. Separately, the same data were catalogued under a study of yellow fever vaccine responses in identical twins.

This sequence originates from a woman younger than 30 in good health. The specimen sequenced was CD4+ T cells sorted from blood.

CDR3 nucleotide sequence: TGTGCCAGCAACTTGGGACAGAAGGCCACTGAAGCTTTCTTT. Its translation is CASNLGQKATEAFF. The rearrangement links TRBV5-5 to TRBJ1-1; 7 bases map to TRBD1. This CDR3 has 14 residues. Germline V gene lookup returns CDR1 SGHKS and CDR2 YYEKEE (reference sequence).